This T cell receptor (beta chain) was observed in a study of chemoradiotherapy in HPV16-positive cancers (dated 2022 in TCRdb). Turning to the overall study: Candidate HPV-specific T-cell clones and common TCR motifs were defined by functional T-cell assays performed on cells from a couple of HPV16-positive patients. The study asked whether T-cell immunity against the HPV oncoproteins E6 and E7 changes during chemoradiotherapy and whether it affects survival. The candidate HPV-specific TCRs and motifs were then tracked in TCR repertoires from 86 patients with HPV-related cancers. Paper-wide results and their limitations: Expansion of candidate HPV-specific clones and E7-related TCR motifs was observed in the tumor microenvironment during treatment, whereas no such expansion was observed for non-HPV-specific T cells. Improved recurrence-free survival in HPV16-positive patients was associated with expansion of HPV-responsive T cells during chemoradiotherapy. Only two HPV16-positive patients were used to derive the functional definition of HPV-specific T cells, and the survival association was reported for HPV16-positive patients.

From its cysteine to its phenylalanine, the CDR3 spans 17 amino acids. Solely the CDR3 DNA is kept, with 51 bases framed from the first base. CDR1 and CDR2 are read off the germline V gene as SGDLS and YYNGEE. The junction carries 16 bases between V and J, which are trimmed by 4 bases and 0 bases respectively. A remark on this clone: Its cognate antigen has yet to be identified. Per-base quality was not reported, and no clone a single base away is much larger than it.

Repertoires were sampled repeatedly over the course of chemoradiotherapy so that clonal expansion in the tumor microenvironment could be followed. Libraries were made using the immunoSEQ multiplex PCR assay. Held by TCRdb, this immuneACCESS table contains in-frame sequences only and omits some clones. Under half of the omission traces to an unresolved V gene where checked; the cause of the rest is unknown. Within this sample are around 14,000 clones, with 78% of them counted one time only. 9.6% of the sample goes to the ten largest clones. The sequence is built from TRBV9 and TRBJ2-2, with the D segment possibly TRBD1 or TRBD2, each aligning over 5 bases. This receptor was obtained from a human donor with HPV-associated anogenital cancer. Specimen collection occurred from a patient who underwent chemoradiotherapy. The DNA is TGTGCCAGCAGCCCCCCCGTCGGGGCTACGAACACCGGGGAGCTGTTTTTT. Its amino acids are CASSPPVGATNTGELFF. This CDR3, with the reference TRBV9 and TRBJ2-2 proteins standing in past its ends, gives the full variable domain DSGVTQTPKHLITATGQRVTLRCSPRSGDLSVYWYQQSLDQGLQFLIQYYNGEERAKGNILERFSAQQFPDLHSELNLSSLELGDSALYFCASSPPVGATNTGELFFGEGSRLTVL.